This T cell receptor (beta chain) was retrieved from a study of blood T cell repertoires in COVID-19. Study in general: Both acute and convalescent COVID-19 samples were obtained from the United States, Italy and Spain. T cells, B-cell-depleted T cells, or PBMCs provided the cDNA or gDNA that served as material.

Under the authors' procedure: Amplification from reference gene primers served as the basis for estimated nucleated cell counts. Profiled with immunoSEQ multiplex PCR; TCRdb holds only in-frame clones, not every one. V and J calls and clone size follow that table, whereas D and trimming were derived from the DNA. The sample lists 150,000 to 200,000 clones, about 81% occurring once. Seattle patient enrollment occurred during active infection, with longitudinal follow-up thereafter. The CDR3 consists of 14 residues. The germline CDR1 and CDR2 sequences are LGHNA and YSLEER. Trimming stripped 0 bases from V and 0 bases from J, with 6 bases between.

This chain uses TRBV4-3 with TRBJ2-7; tentatively, D is TRBD1 (5 bases). The clonotype originates from a woman aged 80 or older with COVID-19, enrolled during active disease. Sample: peripheral blood. The CDR3 region is CASSQDRGSYEQYF. DNA of the CDR3: TGCGCCAGCAGCCAAGATAGGGGCTCCTACGAGCAGTACTTC.